The 30 T cell receptor beta chains presented below share a single source sample, sequenced in a study of response to subunit inactivated influenza vaccine. TCRdb fed the RT-PCR reads into MiXCR, producing one record per CDR3 protein. Of roughly 570,000 distinct CDR3 sequences in the sample, roughly 13% were seen once. The input for sequencing was PBMCs from blood, taken roughly 46 days after vaccination. The origin of the receptors is a man aged 50 to 60 who received an inactivated influenza vaccine.

The chain uses TRBV4-2 and TRBJ2-7; possible D gene TRBD2, 5 bases. In germline, CDR1 is LGHNA, CDR2 YNFKEQ. V was clipped by 5 bases and J by 7 bases, with 15 bases between them. There are 13 residues in the CDR3. CDR3 sequence reads: CASSKQRRGEQYF. CDR3 nucleotide sequence: TGTGCCAGCAGCAAACAACGACGAGGGGAGCAGTACTTC.

This clonotype was found many times. The J gene is TRBJ1-2, the V gene TRBV7-2, with D maybe TRBD1 (6 bases). This CDR3 is 15 amino acids long. Between the trimmed V and J ends, which lost 1 base and 1 base, there was a span of 10 bases. CDR1 and CDR2 (germline): SGHTA, FQGNSA. DNA for the CDR3: TGTGCCAGCAGCTTAGGAACAGGGAGTAACTATGGCTACACCTTC. Protein: CASSLGTGSNYGYTF.

This rearrangement joins TRBV5-6 to TRBJ1-1; D remains ambiguous. V was shortened by 4 bases and J by 7 bases, with 11 bases between the two germline ends. Germline V gene data show CDR1 as SGHDT and CDR2 as YYEEEE. The CDR3 is 12 amino acids. CDR3 DNA: TGTGCCAGCAGCGAGTGGCGGAGTGAAGCTTTCTTT. The encoded protein is CASSEWRSEAFF.

This clonotype was recorded many times. The CDR3 DNA follows: TGCAGCGCCCGGGACAGCCCCTACAATGAGCAGTTCTTC. This translates into CSARDSPYNEQFF. The chain has TRBV29-1 and TRBJ2-1; 7 nucleotides line up with TRBD1. The length of the CDR3 is 13 residues. The J segment lost 2 bases and the V segment lost 7 bases, leaving 5 bases of the junction unmatched. CDR1 is SQVTM, CDR2 ANQGSEA, per germline.

In its sample, this clonotype was seen a few times. The rearrangement joins TRBV18 to TRBJ2-3; TRBD2 matches at 8 bases. V gave up 3 bases and J gave up 2 bases; unmatched junction bases: 7. The length of the CDR3 is 16 residues. Germline CDR1 and CDR2: KGHSH and LQKENI. The DNA of the CDR3 is TGTGCCAGCTCACCGGTAGCGGGACCGATCACAGATACGCAGTATTTT. Its protein product is CASSPVAGPITDTQYF.

V gene TRBV29-1 combines with J gene TRBJ1-3; D not resolved. The CDR3 length is 15 residues. Trimming shortened V by 4 bases and J by 0 bases, and 13 bases separated the two germline ends. Germline assignment: CDR1 SQVTM and CDR2 ANQGSEA. The CDR3 DNA reads as TGCAGCGTTGCTCAGTGGAGCGTCTCTGGAAACACCATATATTTT. Translated, it gives CSVAQWSVSGNTIYF. Variable domain in full (rest from reference TRBV29-1 and TRBJ1-3): SAVISQKPSRDICQRGTSLTIQCQVDSQVTMMFWYRQQPGQSLTLIATANQGSEATYESGFVIDKFPISRPNLTFSTLTVSNMSPEDSSIYLCSVAQWSVSGNTIYFGEGSWLTVV.

This chain uses TRBV6-2 or TRBV6-3 with TRBJ2-1; 7 nucleotides line up with TRBD2. Germline CDR1 is MNHEY and CDR2 is SVGEGT. Losses at the gene ends were 0 bases for V and 6 bases for J; bases not matched to a gene: 8. This CDR3 contains 16 residues. CDR3 in amino acids: CASSYSRLAFGNEQFF. CDR3 nucleotide sequence: TGTGCCAGCAGTTACTCCCGACTAGCCTTCGGCAATGAGCAGTTCTTC.

The chain carries TRBV29-1 and TRBJ2-1; D is unresolved. The CDR3 covers 16 residues. Germline-derived CDR1 and CDR2 are SQVTM and ANQGSEA. Trimming cost V 6 bases and J 3 bases, with 21 bases left between them. CDR3 in amino acids: CSVTLSRWRGYNEQFF. CDR3 DNA sequence: TGCAGCGTAACACTTTCCCGTTGGCGTGGCTACAATGAGCAGTTCTTC.

V and J are TRBV27 and TRBJ2-7; D perhaps matches TRBD1 (5 bases). Trimming stripped 5 bases from V and 3 bases from J, with 14 bases between. Germline CDR1 is MNHEY and CDR2 is SMNVEV (reference sequence). The CDR3 consists of 14 residues. The CDR3, as DNA: TGTGCCAGCAGTACCCAAGGGGTAGACTACGAGCAGTACTTC. It specifies CASSTQGVDYEQYF.

This chain connects TRBV4-2 to TRBJ2-7, with D unclear. CDR1 and CDR2 (germline): LGHNA, YNFKEQ. There are 12 residues in the CDR3. The V end lost 3 bases, the J end lost 5 bases, and 8 bases lay between the germline ends. The CDR3, as DNA: TGTGCCAGCAGCCAGGGTCCCCACGAGCAGTACTTC. It translates to CASSQGPHEQYF.

This clonotype was seen only a few times. This chain connects TRBV10-2 to TRBJ1-3, with D hard to call. The germline V and J ends were trimmed by 6 bases and 0 bases, with 12 bases remaining between them. The CDR3 is made up of 15 amino acids. Germline V gene lookup returns CDR1 WSHSY and CDR2 SAAADI. The CDR3 region has the DNA TGCGCCAGCAGAAATGGACCGACCTCTGGAAACACCATATATTTT. Its protein product is CASRNGPTSGNTIYF.

This clonotype was observed a few times. The chain couples TRBV4-3 to TRBJ2-7; D is perhaps TRBD1 (5 bases). CDR1 is LGHNA and CDR2 is YSLEER in the germline V gene. CDR3 length: 14 residues. Trimming took 4 bases from V and 3 from J, leaving 13 bases between them. Here the CDR3 reads CASSRQSGDYEQYF. DNA of the CDR3: TGCGCCAGCAGCCGACAGTCGGGCGACTACGAGCAGTACTTC.

This clonotype occurred many times. The chain recombines TRBV10-3 with TRBJ2-7, with D perhaps matching TRBD1 (6 bases). This CDR3 has 14 residues. Trimming stripped 2 bases from V and 3 bases from J, with 11 bases between. CDR1 and CDR2 from the germline V gene are ENHRY and SYGVKD. In DNA form, the CDR3 reads TGTGCCATCAGTGAGGGACAGTACGGCTACGAGCAGTACTTC. This codes for CAISEGQYGYEQYF.

The sample holds a few counts of this clonotype. This chain joins TRBV20-1 and TRBJ2-3; the D is unclear. CDR1 is DFQATT, CDR2 SNEGSKA, per germline (reference sequence). There are 13 residues in the CDR3. Trimming shortened V by 5 bases and J by 4 bases, and 13 bases separated the two germline ends. The CDR3 DNA reads TGCAGTGCTGGGTACGCGTGGGCAGATACGCAGTATTTT. This encodes CSAGYAWADTQYF.

This clonotype has just a few counts. This sequence joins TRBV12-3 or TRBV12-4 and TRBJ2-3; the D gene could be TRBD1 or TRBD2 (5 bases each). V lost 6 bases, J lost 2 bases, and 12 bases lay in between. The CDR3 is 14 amino acids. The CDR3 is CASRPGRHTDTQYF. The CDR3, as DNA: TGTGCCAGCAGACCGGGACGGCACACAGATACGCAGTATTTT.

This clonotype was counted ten times or more. The chain combines TRBV12-3 or TRBV12-4 with TRBJ2-7, with 9 nucleotides matching TRBD1. The junction had 7 bases not matched to a gene; V was cut back by 5 bases and J by 5 bases. The CDR3 has 14 residues. The CDR3 DNA follows: TGTGCCAGCAGTCGAAGACAGGGGGGCGACGAGCAGTACTTC. Its translation: CASSRRQGGDEQYF.

V usage is TRBV5-5 and J usage is TRBJ2-2; the D is unclear. The CDR3 runs 17 residues. The V end was cut by 3 bases, the J end by 1 base, with 16 bases between. The germline CDR1 and CDR2 sequences are SGHKS and YYEKEE (reference sequence). CDR3 coding DNA: TGTGCCAGCAGCTACGTGGGGTGGCTGATGAACACCGGGGAGCTGTTTTTT. Protein sequence: CASSYVGWLMNTGELFF.

This clonotype was observed a handful of times. The chain combines TRBV20-1 with TRBJ2-7, with 15 bases lining up with TRBD2. In germline, CDR1 is DFQATT, CDR2 SNEGSKA (reference sequence). The junction had 10 bases not matched to a gene; V was cut back by 0 bases and J by 4 bases. The CDR3 spans 18 residues. The CDR3 DNA reads TGCAGTGCTAGAGATTTAGGACTAGCGGGAGGGGCCTATTACGAGCAGTACTTC. Residues: CSARDLGLAGGAYYEQYF.

This clonotype occurred many times. The chain has TRBV12-3 or TRBV12-4 and TRBJ2-6; no clear D gene. The CDR3 length is 15 residues. Trimming removed 3 bases at V and 0 bases at J, with 6 bases between. As DNA, the CDR3 is TGTGCCAGCAGTTTTGAGCACTCTGGGGCCAACGTCCTGACTTTC. It yields the protein CASSFEHSGANVLTF.

The chain combines TRBV3-1 with TRBJ1-3; D not resolved. CDR1 is LGHDT, CDR2 YNNKEL, per germline (reference sequence). This CDR3 has 16 residues. Trimming shortened V by 2 bases and J by 0 bases, and 11 bases separated the two germline ends. For the CDR3, the DNA is TGTGCCAGCAGCCAAAACCTACAGCCCTCTGGAAACACCATATATTTT. This translates into CASSQNLQPSGNTIYF.

This clonotype has a handful of counts. The CDR3 DNA sequence: TGTGCCAGCAGTGCCTCCTACTCGGAATTCACTGAAGCTTTCTTT. It encodes CASSASYSEFTEAFF. The V gene is TRBV12-3 or TRBV12-4, the J gene TRBJ1-1; D ambiguous. The CDR3 runs to 15 residues. The ends were cut back, 5 bases at V and 4 bases at J, with 17 bases in the middle.

This clonotype was detected ten times or more. J is TRBJ1-1 and V is TRBV7-2, with 8 positions matching TRBD1. V trimming: 0 bases; J trimming: 8 bases; junction bases outside the gene matches: 5. CDR3 size: 14 residues. Germline V lookup: CDR1 SGHTA, CDR2 FQGNSA. CDR3 loop: CASSLATGVGEAFF. Written as DNA, the CDR3 is TGTGCCAGCAGCTTAGCGACAGGGGTGGGAGAAGCTTTCTTT. Together with reference TRBV7-2 and TRBJ1-1, the CDR3 gives the full variable domain: GAGVSQSPSNKVTEKGKDVELRCDPISGHTALYWYRQSLGQGLEFLIYFQGNSAPDKSGLPSDRFSAERTGGSVSTLTIQRTQQEDSAVYLCASSLATGVGEAFFGQGTRLTVV.

This clonotype has just a few counts. The chain has TRBV27 and TRBJ1-6, with TRBD1 identical over 7 bases. CDR1 and CDR2 (germline): MNHEY, SMNVEV (reference sequence). CDR3 length: 15 amino acids. The J segment lost 9 bases and the V segment lost 5 bases, leaving 10 bases of the junction unmatched. CDR3 residues: CASSTGTAGVSPLHF. As DNA, the CDR3 is TGTGCCAGCAGTACCGGGACAGCTGGAGTTTCACCCCTCCACTTT.

The chain is built from TRBV3-1 and TRBJ2-7; unclear D gene. CDR3 length: 14 amino acids. V was shortened by 0 bases and J by 7 bases, with 13 bases between the two germline ends. CDR1 is LGHDT and CDR2 is YNNKEL in the germline V gene (reference sequence). The CDR3 loop is CASSQDLRFLEQYF. The CDR3 DNA follows: TGTGCCAGCAGCCAAGATCTCCGGTTTCTAGAGCAGTACTTC.

This clonotype came up a few times. The chain employs TRBV4-1 and TRBJ1-5; TRBD1 is a possible D gene (5 bases). CDR3 size: 16 residues. V was trimmed by 5 bases and J by 2 bases, leaving 16 bases between them. The V gene's germline CDR1 is MGHRA and CDR2 YSYEKL. DNA of the CDR3: TGCGCCAGCAGCTTTACGATGGTCAGGGGCAATCAGCCCCAGCATTTT. As protein: CASSFTMVRGNQPQHF.

The V call is TRBV20-1, the J call TRBJ2-7; TRBD1 matches at 9 bases. The germline V gene encodes CDR1 DFQATT and CDR2 SNEGSKA (reference sequence). J was trimmed by 1 base and V by 6 bases; bases with no gene match: 7. This CDR3 has 14 amino acids. The CDR3 protein is CSAIAGTGSYEQYF. As DNA, the CDR3 is TGCAGTGCGATAGCCGGGACAGGGTCCTACGAGCAGTACTTC.

This clonotype was seen at least ten times. The chain combines TRBV12-3 or TRBV12-4 with TRBJ2-1; possibly TRBD1 for D (6 bases). The CDR3 extends over 13 amino acids. With 3 bases removed from V and 6 bases from J, the gap between germline ends came to 9 bases. DNA of the CDR3: TGTGCCAGCAGTTTTGGGGGCCCCAATGAGCAGTTCTTC. Residues: CASSFGGPNEQFF.

The chain uses TRBV7-2 and TRBJ2-5; maybe TRBD1 (6 bases). Germline loops: CDR1 SGHTA, CDR2 FQGNSA. The CDR3 is made up of 15 amino acids. V dropped 5 bases and J dropped 5 bases, with 18 bases sitting between them. The CDR3: CASSPKTGFMETQYF. The CDR3 nucleotides read TGTGCCAGCAGCCCAAAAACAGGGTTTATGGAGACCCAGTACTTC.

V and J are TRBV6-2 or TRBV6-3 and TRBJ2-3; D gene uncertain. Between the trimmed V and J ends, which lost 6 bases and 2 bases, there was a span of 18 bases. Per germline, CDR1 MNHEY and CDR2 SVGEGT. CDR3 length: 16 residues. The CDR3 sequence is CASRQSGGYPTDTQYF. CDR3 nucleotides: TGTGCCAGCAGGCAATCTGGCGGTTACCCCACAGATACGCAGTATTTT.

In its sample, this clonotype was seen a few times. This chain joins TRBV5-1 and TRBJ2-1, with D possibly matching TRBD2 (6 bases). V shed 3 bases and J shed 8 bases, with 18 bases lying between them. This CDR3 has 15 residues. Germline V lookup: CDR1 SGHRS, CDR2 YFSETQ. This CDR3 is CASSSGLKEEDEQFF. DNA of the CDR3: TGCGCCAGCAGCTCTGGACTAAAAGAGGAGGATGAGCAGTTCTTC. Based on the CDR3 plus reference TRBV5-1 and TRBJ2-1, the full variable domain is KAGVTQTPRYLIKTRGQQVTLSCSPISGHRSVSWYQQTPGQGLQFLFEYFSETQRNKGNFPGRFSGRQFSNSRSEMNVSTLELGDSALYLCASSSGLKEEDEQFFGPGTRLTVL.